These 21 T cell receptor beta chains were all obtained from the same sample, sequenced in a study of a mutant IDH1 vaccine in newly diagnosed glioma (dated by TCRdb to the early 2020s). What these receptors recognize is not known. The method was the immunoSEQ multiplex PCR assay. Sourced from immuneACCESS, this table was stored by TCRdb with only in-frame sequences that have V and J called. A share of the clones is absent; for the studies checked, an unresolved V gene accounts for under half, and the remainder has no known explanation. The sample includes about 36,000 clones, with 80% observed a single time. About 15% of the sample goes to the ten largest clones. This specimen's time point label, interpreted: week 11, during vaccination. A 20-mer mutant IDH1 peptide at 300 micrograms in Montanide made up each vaccine dose, which was injected subcutaneously together with topical imiquimod. The starting material was peripheral blood mononuclear cells (PBMCs), obtained from a glioma patient whose treatment included an IDH1 peptide vaccine. The source of these receptors is a woman under 40 with glioma. Some clones in this sample may be carry-over from other donors' samples.

The CDR3 loop reads CASSTSRPGTNEKLFF. DNA for the CDR3: TGTGCCAGCTCCACGTCACGTCCGGGGACTAATGAAAAACTGTTTTTT. The chain links TRBV18 to TRBJ1-4; no clear D. With 6 bases removed from V and 2 bases from J, the gap between germline ends came to 16 bases. The CDR3 contains 16 residues. Germline values: CDR1 KGHSH, CDR2 LQKENI.

V gene TRBV15 combines with J gene TRBJ2-3; 8 bases align to TRBD2. Germline CDR1 reads LNHNV; CDR2 reads YYDKDF (reference sequence). The CDR3 is made up of 16 amino acids. With 8 bases clipped from V and 1 base from J, the junction kept 11 bases outside the gene matches. CDR3 residues: CATSPGGPFGTDTQYF. The CDR3 coding sequence is TGTGCCACCTCTCCGGGAGGGCCTTTTGGCACAGATACGCAGTATTTT. The variable domain in full, with the rest retrieved from reference TRBV15 and TRBJ2-3, is DAMVIQNPRYQVTQFGKPVTLSCSQTLNHNVMYWYQQKSSQAPKLLFHYYDKDFNNEADTPDNFQSRRPNTSFCFLDIRSPGLGDTAMYLCATSPGGPFGTDTQYFGPGTRLTVL.

The V gene is TRBV29-1, the J gene TRBJ2-1, with D maybe TRBD2 (5 bases). V was clipped by 1 base and J by 5 bases, with 12 bases between them. This CDR3 is built from 14 residues. Germline V gene data show CDR1 as SQVTM and CDR2 as ANQGSEA. The CDR3 here is CSVEGARRDNEQFF. The CDR3 DNA reads TGCAGCGTTGAAGGGGCGCGGCGGGACAATGAGCAGTTCTTC.

The J gene is TRBJ2-2, the V gene TRBV5-1; 9 nucleotides line up with TRBD1. The J segment lost 1 base and the V segment lost 7 bases, leaving 5 bases of the junction unmatched. This CDR3 has 15 residues. CDR1 SGHRS and CDR2 YFSETQ come from the germline V gene. CDR3 protein: CASGGTGLNTGELFF. The CDR3 coding sequence is TGCGCCAGCGGTGGGACAGGGCTGAACACCGGGGAGCTGTTTTTT.

The rearrangement uses TRBV15 and TRBJ1-5; 8 bases align to TRBD1. Trimming at V came to 3 bases and at J to 6 bases, leaving 7 bases not matched to a gene. Looked up from germline, CDR1 is LNHNV and CDR2 is YYDKDF (reference sequence). The CDR3 contains 15 residues. In DNA, the CDR3 is TGTGCCACCAGCAGTGCTTCAGGGGGCGTTCAGCCCCAGCATTTT. This sequence encodes CATSSASGGVQPQHF.

The rearrangement uses TRBV6-6 and TRBJ2-2; a possible D gene is TRBD2 (6 bases). The ends were cut back, 8 bases at V and 1 base at J, with 14 bases in the middle. CDR1 MNHNY and CDR2 SVGAGI come from the germline V gene (reference sequence). The CDR3 contains 15 residues. CDR3 sequence reads: CASLGGRLNTGELFF. The CDR3, as DNA: TGTGCCAGCCTGGGGGGTCGGCTGAACACCGGGGAGCTGTTTTTT.

This rearrangement joins TRBV11-2 to TRBJ1-5; TRBD1 matches at 7 bases. Germline loops: CDR1 SGHAT, CDR2 FQNNGV. V lost 3 bases to trimming and J lost 4 bases; unmatched junction nucleotides: 6. The length of the CDR3 is 15 residues. The CDR3 spells CASSFSGQTNQPQHF. The DNA of the CDR3 is TGTGCCAGCAGCTTCTCGGGACAGACGAATCAGCCCCAGCATTTT.

V usage is TRBV5-4 and J usage is TRBJ2-7; tentative D call: TRBD2 (5 bases). Germline V gene sequence: CDR1 SGHNT, CDR2 YYREEE (reference sequence). The length of the CDR3 is 13 residues. V was shortened by 3 bases and J by 2 bases, with 9 bases between the two germline ends. The CDR3 coding sequence is TGTGCCAGCAGCTCGGACTCAACCTACGAGCAGTACTTC. This gives the protein CASSSDSTYEQYF.

The chain carries TRBV7-9 and TRBJ1-5; D gene unclear. From germline, CDR1 is SEHNR and CDR2 FQNEAQ (reference sequence). The CDR3 spans 12 residues. V dropped 2 bases and J dropped 4 bases, with 3 bases sitting between them. This CDR3 reads CASSLTNQPQHF. CDR3 coding DNA: TGTGCCAGCAGCTTAACGAATCAGCCCCAGCATTTT.

The chain has TRBV7-8 and TRBJ1-2, with TRBD1 identical over 8 bases. The CDR3 length is 17 residues. J lost 1 base, V lost 4 bases, and 11 bases had no gene match. Germline CDR1 reads SGHVS; CDR2 reads FQNEAQ. DNA for the CDR3: TGTGCCAGCAGCTCCCGGGACAGGCCTTCCAATAACTATGGCTACACCTTC. This encodes CASSSRDRPSNNYGYTF.

This sequence joins TRBV7-9 and TRBJ1-2; D remains unclear. CDR3 size: 12 residues. V shed 1 base and J shed 8 bases, with 8 bases lying between them. Germline V gene data show CDR1 as SEHNR and CDR2 as FQNEAQ (reference sequence). CDR3: CASSLEVRGYTF. In nucleotides, the CDR3 is TGTGCCAGCAGCTTAGAGGTACGGGGCTACACCTTC.

This clone was picked up a small number of times. V and J are TRBV28 and TRBJ1-1; D is uncertain. CDR3 length: 12 amino acids. Germline V gene data show CDR1 as MDHEN and CDR2 as SYDVKM. Trimming removed 7 bases from V and 7 bases from J, with 13 bases in between. In DNA form, the CDR3 reads TGTGCCAGCAACGTTCGGGGTTATGAAGCTTTCTTT. Amino acid sequence: CASNVRGYEAFF. The variable domain in full, with the rest retrieved from reference TRBV28 and TRBJ1-1, is DVKVTQSSRYLVKRTGEKVFLECVQDMDHENMFWYRQDPGLGLRLIYFSYDVKMKEKGDIPEGYSVSREKKERFSLILESASTNQTSMYLCASNVRGYEAFFGQGTRLTVV.

The rearrangement uses TRBV5-6 and TRBJ2-7; TRBD2 agrees at 7 bases. CDR3 length equals 13 residues. The trim removed 0 bases at V and 7 bases at J, leaving 4 bases unmatched. Germline V gene data show CDR1 as SGHDT and CDR2 as YYEEEE. The chain's CDR3 is CASSLVGGGEQYF. CDR3 nucleotides: TGTGCCAGCAGCTTGGTTGGGGGAGGGGAGCAGTACTTC.

This chain uses TRBV6-1 with TRBJ1-5; D is unclear. Trimming took off 7 bases at V and 0 bases at J, with 10 bases between the two ends. The CDR3 runs to 14 residues. Per the germline V gene, CDR1 is MNHNS and CDR2 is SASEGT. Here the CDR3 reads CASTPGYSNQPQHF. CDR3 bases: TGTGCCAGCACCCCGGGGTATAGCAATCAGCCCCAGCATTTT.

V and J are TRBV5-4 and TRBJ2-7; D is uncertain. The CDR3 is 14 amino acids. Trimming took off 3 bases at V and 6 bases at J, with 16 bases between the two ends. CDR1 is SGHNT and CDR2 is YYREEE in the germline V gene (reference sequence). In DNA form, the CDR3 reads TGTGCCAGCAGCTCCCCCCCCCAATCGGGCGAGCAGTACTTC. Its protein product is CASSSPPQSGEQYF.

The V call is TRBV7-2, the J call TRBJ1-2; 9 positions agree with TRBD1. Germline trimming cut 5 bases from V and 8 bases from J; bases unmatched to any gene: 9. CDR3 length: 14 residues. Germline assignment: CDR1 SGHTA and CDR2 FQGNSA. The CDR3 loop reads CASSPGQGTSGYTF. The CDR3 DNA reads TGTGCCAGCAGCCCGGGACAGGGTACGAGCGGCTACACCTTC.

The rearrangement joins TRBV5-1 to TRBJ2-7; possible D gene TRBD1, 5 bases. This CDR3 is 12 amino acids long. V was trimmed by 0 bases and J by 6 bases, leaving 7 bases between them. Germline-derived CDR1 and CDR2 are SGHRS and YFSETQ. The CDR3: CASSLEGPEQYF. CDR3 DNA: TGCGCCAGCAGCTTGGAGGGGCCCGAGCAGTACTTC. The full variable domain, rest sourced from reference TRBV5-1 and TRBJ2-7, is KAGVTQTPRYLIKTRGQQVTLSCSPISGHRSVSWYQQTPGQGLQFLFEYFSETQRNKGNFPGRFSGRQFSNSRSEMNVSTLELGDSALYLCASSLEGPEQYFGPGTRLTVT.

This clone occurred a few times. The chain links TRBV12-5 to TRBJ1-1; D not resolved. Germline V gene sequence: CDR1 LGHNT, CDR2 FRNRAP. V lost 6 bases and J 2 bases, leaving 10 bases between the germline ends. CDR3 length: 13 residues. CDR3 nucleotide sequence: TGTGCTAGTGGGGCGGGCGGAAACACTGAAGCTTTCTTT. It codes for CASGAGGNTEAFF.

This chain joins TRBV11-2 and TRBJ2-7; D might be TRBD2 (6 bases). The CDR3 runs to 18 residues. The germline CDR1 and CDR2 sequences are SGHAT and FQNNGV. V was pared by 1 base and J by 12 bases, with 31 bases between. The CDR3 nucleotides read TGTGCCAGCAGCTTAGTGGGCCGAGCGGAGGGGACTTCCGACTTGCGGTACTTC. Translated, it gives CASSLVGRAEGTSDLRYF.

The V gene is TRBV6-5, the J gene TRBJ2-1, with 7 bases matching TRBD2. Germline V lookup: CDR1 MNHEY, CDR2 SVGAGI. The CDR3 contains 15 residues. After removal of 4 bases from V and 8 bases from J, the junction contained 11 bases not matched to a gene. The CDR3 nucleotides are TGTGCCAGCAGTTCTTTAGGCCGGGAGGCCGATGAGCAGTTCTTC. Translation: CASSSLGREADEQFF.

This clone was picked up one time. The chain recombines TRBV11-3 with TRBJ2-3; D not resolved. Germline-derived CDR1 and CDR2 are SGHNT and YENEEA. This CDR3 spans 12 amino acids. V dropped 5 bases and J dropped 4 bases, with 7 bases sitting between them. The chain's CDR3 is CASSIRPDTQYF. The CDR3 region has the DNA TGTGCCAGCAGCATACGGCCAGATACGCAGTATTTT.